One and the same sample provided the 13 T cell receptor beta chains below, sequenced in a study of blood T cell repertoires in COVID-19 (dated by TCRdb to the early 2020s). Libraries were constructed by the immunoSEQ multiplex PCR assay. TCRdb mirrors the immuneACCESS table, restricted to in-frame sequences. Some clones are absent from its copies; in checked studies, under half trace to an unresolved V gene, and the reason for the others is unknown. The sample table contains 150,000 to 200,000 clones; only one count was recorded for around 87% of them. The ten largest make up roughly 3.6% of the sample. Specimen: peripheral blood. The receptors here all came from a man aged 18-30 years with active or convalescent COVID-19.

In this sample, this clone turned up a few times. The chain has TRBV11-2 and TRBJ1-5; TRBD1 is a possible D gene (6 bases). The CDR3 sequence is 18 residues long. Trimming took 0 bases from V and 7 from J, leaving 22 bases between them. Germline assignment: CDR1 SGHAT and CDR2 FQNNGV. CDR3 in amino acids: CASSLDAGGGGFVQPQHF. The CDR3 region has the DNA TGTGCCAGCAGCTTAGATGCGGGCGGGGGCGGCTTTGTCCAGCCCCAGCATTTT.

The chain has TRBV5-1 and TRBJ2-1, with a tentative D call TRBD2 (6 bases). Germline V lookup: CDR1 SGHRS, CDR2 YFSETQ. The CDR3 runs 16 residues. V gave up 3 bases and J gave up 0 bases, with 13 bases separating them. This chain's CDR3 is CASSSSGTGSYNEQFF. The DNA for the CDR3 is TGCGCCAGCAGCTCCTCCGGGACTGGCTCCTACAATGAGCAGTTCTTC.

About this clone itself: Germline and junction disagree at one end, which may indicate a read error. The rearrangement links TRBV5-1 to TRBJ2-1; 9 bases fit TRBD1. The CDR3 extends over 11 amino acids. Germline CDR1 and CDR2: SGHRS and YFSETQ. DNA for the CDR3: TGCGCCAGCGGCGAATGGGACAGGGTACTCTTC. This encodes CASGEWDRVLF.

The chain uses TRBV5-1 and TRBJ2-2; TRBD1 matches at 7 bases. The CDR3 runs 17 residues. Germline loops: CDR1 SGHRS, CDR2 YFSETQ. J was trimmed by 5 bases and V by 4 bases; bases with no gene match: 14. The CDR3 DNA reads TGCGCCAGCAGCCTACGACAGGGATTATTGAAAACCGGGGAGCTGTTTTTT. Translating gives CASSLRQGLLKTGELFF.

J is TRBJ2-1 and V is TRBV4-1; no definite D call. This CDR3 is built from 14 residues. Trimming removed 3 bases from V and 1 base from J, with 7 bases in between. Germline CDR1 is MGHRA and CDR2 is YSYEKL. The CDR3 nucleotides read TGCGCCAGCAGCCATACCGGGTCCTACAATGAGCAGTTCTTC. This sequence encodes CASSHTGSYNEQFF.

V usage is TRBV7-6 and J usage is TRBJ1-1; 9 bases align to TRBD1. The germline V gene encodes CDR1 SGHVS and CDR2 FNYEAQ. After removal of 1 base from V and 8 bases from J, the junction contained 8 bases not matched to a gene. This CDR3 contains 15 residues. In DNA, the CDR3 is TGTGCCAGCAGCTTAGGACCCGGGACAGGGAACGAAGCTTTCTTT. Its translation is CASSLGPGTGNEAFF.

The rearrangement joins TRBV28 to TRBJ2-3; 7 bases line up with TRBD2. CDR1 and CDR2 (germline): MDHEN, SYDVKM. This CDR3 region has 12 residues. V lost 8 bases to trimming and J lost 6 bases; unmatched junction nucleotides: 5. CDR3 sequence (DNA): TGTGCCAGCGGGACTACCAGGGATACGCAGTATTTT. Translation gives CASGTTRDTQYF.

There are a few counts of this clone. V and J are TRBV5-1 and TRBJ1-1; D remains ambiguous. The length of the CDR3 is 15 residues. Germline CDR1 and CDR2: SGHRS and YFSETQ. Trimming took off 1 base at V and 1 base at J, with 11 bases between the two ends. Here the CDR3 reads CASSLIEQQNTEAFF. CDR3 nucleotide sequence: TGCGCCAGCAGCTTGATTGAACAGCAGAACACTGAAGCTTTCTTT.

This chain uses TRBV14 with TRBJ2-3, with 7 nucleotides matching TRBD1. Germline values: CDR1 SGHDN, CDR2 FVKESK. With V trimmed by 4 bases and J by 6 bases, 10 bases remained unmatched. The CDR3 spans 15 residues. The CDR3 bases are TGTGCCAGCAGCCTTACCGTCACAGGGGCCGATACGCAGTATTTT. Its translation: CASSLTVTGADTQYF.

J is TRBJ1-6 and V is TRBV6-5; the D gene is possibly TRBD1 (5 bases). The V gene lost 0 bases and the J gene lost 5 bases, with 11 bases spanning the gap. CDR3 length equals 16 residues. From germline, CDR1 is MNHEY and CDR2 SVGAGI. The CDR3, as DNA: TGTGCCAGCAGTTACTCAGGGGCCCGGAATAATTCACCCCTCCACTTT. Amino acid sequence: CASSYSGARNNSPLHF.

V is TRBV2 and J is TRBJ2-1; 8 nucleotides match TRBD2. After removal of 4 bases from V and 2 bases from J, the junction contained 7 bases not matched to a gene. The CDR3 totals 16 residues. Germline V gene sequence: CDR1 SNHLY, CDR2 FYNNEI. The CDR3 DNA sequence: TGTGCCAGCAGTGGCGGGGGGCATATCACCTACAATGAGCAGTTCTTC. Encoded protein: CASSGGGHITYNEQFF.

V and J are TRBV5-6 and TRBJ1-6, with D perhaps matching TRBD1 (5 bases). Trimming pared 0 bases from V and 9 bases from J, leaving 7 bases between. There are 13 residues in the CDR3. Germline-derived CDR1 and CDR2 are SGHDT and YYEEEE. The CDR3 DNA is TGTGCCAGCAGCTTGGGGGGGGTTTCACCCCTCCACTTT. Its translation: CASSLGGVSPLHF.

The DNA of the CDR3 is TGCGCCAGCAGCCAAGCAGGGGTCACCGGGGAGCTGTTTTTT. It encodes CASSQAGVTGELFF. The V call is TRBV4-1, the J call TRBJ2-2; tentative D call: TRBD1 (6 bases). Trimming took 1 base from V and 4 from J, leaving 7 bases between them. CDR3 length: 14 amino acids. CDR1 and CDR2 (germline): MGHRA, YSYEKL.